The 24 T cell receptor beta chains presented below share a single source sample, sequenced in a study of blood T cell repertoires in COVID-19. Produced via immunoSEQ multiplex PCR; TCRdb's table is partial and in-frame only. The sample contains tens of thousands of clones, over 70% of which appear only once. Sequenced input: peripheral blood. Receptors originate from a woman aged 55-69 years with acute or convalescent COVID-19.

This clone was seen a single time. The V call is TRBV4-1, the J call TRBJ1-3, with D unresolved. The CDR3 sequence is 13 residues long. Trimming left V 2 bases short and J 2 bases short, with 4 bases between. Looked up from germline, CDR1 is MGHRA and CDR2 is YSYEKL. The CDR3 nucleotides read TGCGCCAGCAGCCAAACTACTGGAAACACCATATATTTT. Its translation is CASSQTTGNTIYF.

The chain has TRBV7-9 and TRBJ1-1, with D perhaps matching TRBD1 (6 bases). The ends were cut back, 4 bases at V and 4 bases at J, with 13 bases in the middle. The CDR3 totals 14 residues. The germline V gene encodes CDR1 SEHNR and CDR2 FQNEAQ (reference sequence). CDR3 region: CASSSQQGSTEAFF. DNA for the CDR3: TGTGCCAGCAGCTCCCAACAGGGCTCCACTGAAGCTTTCTTT. Combining the CDR3 with reference TRBV7-9 and TRBJ1-1 gives the whole variable domain DTGVSQNPRHKITKRGQNVTFRCDPISEHNRLYWYRQTLGQGPEFLTYFQNEAQLEKSRLLSDRFSAERPKGSFSTLEIQRTEQGDSAMYLCASSSQQGSTEAFFGQGTRLTVV.

The chain recombines TRBV9 with TRBJ1-1, with D perhaps matching TRBD1 (6 bases). CDR1 and CDR2 from the germline V gene are SGDLS and YYNGEE. The CDR3 spans 19 residues. Trimming shortened V by 2 bases and J by 2 bases, and 25 bases separated the two germline ends. CDR3 region: CASSVSFLEGGTLNTEAFF. In DNA, the CDR3 is TGTGCCAGCAGCGTTTCTTTCCTGGAGGGGGGGACCCTTAACACTGAAGCTTTCTTT.

This chain joins TRBV12-1 and TRBJ2-5; TRBD2, as called in the table, went unchecked against the DNA. TRBV12-1 is noted as a pseudogene. There are 15 residues in the CDR3. CDR3 sequence (DNA): TGTGCCAGCAGCCGCACCCTTCAACTCCAAGAGACCCAGTACTTC. Residues: CASSRTLQLQETQYF.

The table lists this clone with a count of one. The J gene is TRBJ1-1, the V gene TRBV5-1; weak D call: TRBD1 (6 bases). The CDR3 spans 15 residues. Germline-derived CDR1 and CDR2 are SGHRS and YFSETQ. V was clipped by 6 bases and J by 0 bases, with 15 bases between them. CDR3: CASKQGPALNTEAFF. In DNA form, the CDR3 reads TGCGCCAGCAAGCAGGGGCCGGCCTTGAACACTGAAGCTTTCTTT.

This chain links TRBV9 with TRBJ1-1; no clear D gene. The CDR3 covers 14 residues. Trimming shortened V by 0 bases and J by 7 bases, and 13 bases separated the two germline ends. CDR1 and CDR2 (germline): SGDLS, YYNGEE. The CDR3 sequence: CASSVGSVSGEAFF. CDR3 nucleotide sequence: TGTGCCAGCAGCGTAGGTTCAGTCTCAGGTGAAGCTTTCTTT. Variable domain in full (rest from reference TRBV9 and TRBJ1-1): DSGVTQTPKHLITATGQRVTLRCSPRSGDLSVYWYQQSLDQGLQFLIQYYNGEERAKGNILERFSAQQFPDLHSELNLSSLELGDSALYFCASSVGSVSGEAFFGQGTRLTVV.

The V call is TRBV28, the J call TRBJ1-5; 8 bases are a match to TRBD1. The CDR3 runs 14 residues. CDR1 is MDHEN, CDR2 SYDVKM, per germline. The V gene end was trimmed by 7 bases and the J gene end by 5 bases; junction bases not matched to a gene: 7. Here the CDR3 DNA reads TGTGCCAGCATTGGGGCAGGGGGCGATCAGCCCCAGCATTTT. It is translated as CASIGAGGDQPQHF.

This sequence joins TRBV5-1 and TRBJ2-1; TRBD2 might be the D (5 bases). Germline V CDR1 and CDR2: SGHRS, YFSETQ. The ends were cut back, 2 bases at V and 5 bases at J, with 14 bases in the middle. The length of the CDR3 is 15 residues. This chain's CDR3 is CASSFRTPSDNEQFF. CDR3 nucleotide sequence: TGCGCCAGCAGCTTTAGGACTCCAAGTGACAATGAGCAGTTCTTC.

The chain carries TRBV19 and TRBJ1-1; 8 nucleotides match TRBD1. There are 14 residues in the CDR3. CDR1 is LNHDA, CDR2 SQIVND, per germline (reference sequence). Germline trimming cut 3 bases from V and 3 bases from J; bases unmatched to any gene: 3. The CDR3, as DNA: TGTGCCAGTAGTATCCGGACAGGGCACACTGAAGCTTTCTTT. This translates into CASSIRTGHTEAFF.

The DNA of the CDR3 is TGTGCCAGCAGCGCTAGAGCCGAAAAACTGTTTTTT. Protein sequence: CASSARAEKLFF. The rearrangement links TRBV5-4 to TRBJ1-4; no clear D gene. In germline, CDR1 is SGHNT, CDR2 YYREEE (reference sequence). This CDR3 has 12 amino acids. Trimming stripped 4 bases from V and 8 bases from J, with 9 bases between. The entire variable domain, with the rest obtained from reference TRBV5-4 and TRBJ1-4, is as follows: ETGVTQSPTHLIKTRGQQVTLRCSSQSGHNTVSWYQQALGQGPQFIFQYYREEENGRGNFPPRFSGLQFPNYSSELNVNALELDDSALYLCASSARAEKLFFGSGTQLSVL.

This rearrangement joins TRBV7-9 to TRBJ2-1; tentative D call: TRBD2 (6 bases). Germline V gene sequence: CDR1 SEHNR, CDR2 FQNEAQ (reference sequence). This CDR3 has 13 amino acids. The ends were cut back, 1 base at V and 8 bases at J, with 9 bases in the middle. DNA of the CDR3: TGTGCCAGCAGCTTAGGGGGAGGCCATGAGCAGTTCTTC. Protein sequence: CASSLGGGHEQFF.

The V gene is TRBV18, the J gene TRBJ1-1; no clear D gene. Per germline, CDR1 KGHSH and CDR2 LQKENI. The CDR3 covers 13 residues. Trimming took off 6 bases at V and 1 base at J, with 9 bases between the two ends. CDR3 DNA sequence: TGTGCCAGCTCTTCAAATTCGAACACTGAAGCTTTCTTT. Its protein product is CASSSNSNTEAFF.

The chain uses TRBV18 and TRBJ2-5; D is perhaps TRBD2 (5 bases). V lost 4 bases and J 10 bases, leaving 16 bases between the germline ends. The V gene's germline CDR1 is KGHSH and CDR2 LQKENI. This CDR3 region has 13 residues. The CDR3 DNA reads TGTGCCAGCTCACTAGGGCACCCAGCGGACCAGTACTTC. Amino acid sequence: CASSLGHPADQYF.

The V call is TRBV2, the J call TRBJ2-7; 8 bases are shared with TRBD1. Losses at the gene ends were 8 bases for V and 3 bases for J; bases not matched to a gene: 6. CDR3 size: 13 residues. CDR1 and CDR2 (germline): SNHLY, FYNNEI. CDR3 sequence (DNA): TGTGCCAGCTGCGCCGGGACAGGCTACGAGCAGTACTTC. Protein: CASCAGTGYEQYF.

This chain joins TRBV6-1 and TRBJ2-7, with TRBD1 matching over 9 bases. The CDR3 covers 16 residues. CDR1 and CDR2 (germline): MNHNS, SASEGT. J was trimmed by 0 bases and V by 1 base; bases with no gene match: 4. CDR3 in DNA: TGTGCCAGCAGTGAAGAAGGGACAGGGATCTCCTACGAGCAGTACTTC. It is translated as CASSEEGTGISYEQYF.

The chain employs TRBV5-4 and TRBJ2-7; 8 bases fit TRBD2. The CDR3 is 18 amino acids. V dropped 3 bases and J dropped 4; count of bases not matched to a gene: 18. CDR1 is SGHNT, CDR2 YYREEE, per germline (reference sequence). In DNA, the CDR3 is TGTGCCAGCAGCTACGGGGTTTGGGCGGGGGGCCCCCTTTACGAGCAGTACTTC. Its protein product is CASSYGVWAGGPLYEQYF.

This rearrangement joins TRBV9 to TRBJ1-1; tentatively, D is TRBD1 (5 bases). The CDR3 is 15 amino acids. CDR1 is SGDLS and CDR2 is YYNGEE in the germline V gene. The V gene lost 6 bases and the J gene lost 5 bases, with 20 bases spanning the gap. The CDR3 protein is CASTLRGGITTEAFF. For the CDR3, the DNA is TGTGCCAGCACCTTACGGGGGGGAATAACGACTGAAGCTTTCTTT.

This chain links TRBV7-9 with TRBJ2-3, with 10 positions matching TRBD2. Germline V gives CDR1 SEHNR, CDR2 FQNEAQ (reference sequence). V trimming: 4 bases; J trimming: 2 bases; junction bases outside the gene matches: 6. This CDR3 is 16 amino acids long. The CDR3 DNA follows: TGTGCCAGCAGCTCTTGGACTAGCGGAGACACAGATACGCAGTATTTT. Protein: CASSSWTSGDTDTQYF.

The rearrangement joins TRBV15 to TRBJ2-3; 7 nucleotides line up with TRBD1. Trimming at V came to 5 bases and at J to 2 bases, leaving 4 bases not matched to a gene. This CDR3 spans 14 amino acids. The germline gives CDR1 LNHNV, CDR2 YYDKDF (reference sequence). This CDR3 is CATSAGGITDTQYF. The CDR3 nucleotides read TGTGCCACCAGCGCAGGGGGAATCACAGATACGCAGTATTTT.

A single count supports this clone. The V gene is TRBV6-5, the J gene TRBJ1-2, with 8 positions matching TRBD1. The germline CDR1 and CDR2 sequences are MNHEY and SVGAGI. The CDR3 is 15 residues long. J gave up 4 bases and V 7 bases, and 11 bases lay outside the gene matches. The CDR3 protein is CASKAQGAKGYGYTF. The DNA of the CDR3 is TGTGCCAGCAAGGCGCAGGGGGCAAAGGGCTATGGCTACACCTTC.

The V gene is TRBV2, the J gene TRBJ2-5; the D is unclear. Looked up from germline, CDR1 is SNHLY and CDR2 is FYNNEI. This CDR3 comprises 14 residues. V lost 9 bases, J lost 5 bases, and 19 bases lay in between. Here the CDR3 DNA reads TGTGCCAGTAAGACGACTCAGCCCGCGGAGACCCAGTACTTC. Residues: CASKTTQPAETQYF.

Here the CDR3 reads CASSRSGGSQETQYF. Written as DNA, the CDR3 is TGTGCCAGCAGCCGTAGCGGGGGGTCCCAAGAGACCCAGTACTTC. The chain links TRBV7-7 to TRBJ2-5; TRBD2 matches 10 bases. The CDR3 sequence is 15 residues long. V dropped 5 bases and J dropped 1; count of bases not matched to a gene: 4. The germline CDR1 and CDR2 sequences are SSHAT and FNYEAQ (reference sequence).

This CDR3 is CATSDIPGQGIGQFF. CDR3 sequence (DNA): TGTGCCACCAGTGATATTCCGGGACAGGGAATTGGGCAGTTCTTC. The J gene is TRBJ2-1, the V gene TRBV24-1; TRBD1 matches 9 bases. The CDR3 consists of 15 residues. V was pared by 3 bases and J by 12 bases, with 11 bases of the junction left unmatched. Germline V gene data show CDR1 as KGHDR and CDR2 as SFDVKD.

The chain employs TRBV6-2 or TRBV6-3 and TRBJ2-5; D not certain. CDR3 length: 12 amino acids. Germline V gene lookup returns CDR1 MNHEY and CDR2 SVGEGT. The V end lost 5 bases, the J end lost 4 bases, and 8 bases lay between the germline ends. The CDR3 sequence is CASSKLVETQYF. DNA for the CDR3: TGTGCCAGCAGTAAACTCGTAGAGACCCAGTACTTC.